This T cell receptor (beta chain) was recorded in a study of T cells after yellow fever vaccination. The overall study: Preparation of fractions with low cell numbers was performed using SMART-Seq v4 Ultra Low Input.

Study conclusions and caveats: Though it reached lower strength, the secondary response hit its peak faster, day 5 versus 15.

The CDR3 spans 14 residues. Looked up from germline, CDR1 is SGHKS and CDR2 is YYEKEE (reference sequence). V was trimmed by 0 bases and J by 0 bases, leaving 7 bases between them. A universal primer site and UMIs were added as TCR cDNA was made by 5'RACE template switching. TCRdb analysed the 5' RACE reads with MiXCR anew, one entry per CDR3 protein. The sample has some 80,000 distinct CDR3 sequences; roughly 13% are singletons. The chain joins TRBV5-5 to TRBJ2-7, with D uncertain. This specimen consisted of CD8+ T cells not binding an NS4B(214-222) dextramer, sorted from PBMCs, obtained roughly 20 days after the first yellow fever vaccination. The source is a man younger than 35 who received the YFV17D yellow fever vaccine. The CDR3 loop reads CASSLDWNSYEQYF. The CDR3 DNA is TGTGCCAGCAGCTTGGACTGGAACTCCTACGAGCAGTACTTC.